A selection of T cell receptor beta chains follows, all from one sample in a study of Graves' ophthalmopathy and Graves' hyperthyroidism. From the multiplex PCR reads, TCRdb called clonotypes with MiXCR, one entry per CDR3 protein. The sample consists of 150,000 to 200,000 distinct CDR3 sequences, around 40% of them appearing once. The sample taken for sequencing was peripheral blood. These receptor sequences come from a man aged 25 to 40 with Graves' ophthalmopathy. Each CDR3 is given with its conserved first and last residue. D genes are given only for firm matches. The size entry is marked missing in some rows and otherwise reads once, few, many or a size class.

V,D,J,size,CDR3,DNA
TRBV7-2,-,TRBJ2-7,-,CASSPSSGSDEQYF,TGTGCCAGCAGCCCCAGTTCTGGGAGCGACGAGCAGTACTTC
TRBV12-3/TRBV12-4,TRBD2,TRBJ2-7,few,CASRGDSGSYEQYF,TGTGCCAGCAGGGGAGATAGCGGGAGCTACGAGCAGTACTTC
TRBV12-3/TRBV12-4,-,TRBJ2-4,many,CASSLATVGAKNTQYF,TGTGCCAGCAGTTTGGCGACGGTGGGAGCCAAAAACACTCAGTACTTC
TRBV29-1,-,TRBJ2-2,many,CSVEDPNAGELFF,TGCAGCGTTGAAGACCCTAACGCGGGGGAGCTGTTTTTT
TRBV6-1,-,TRBJ1-3,many,CASTRTWGSSGNTIYF,TGTGCCAGCACTCGGACCTGGGGTTCCTCTGGAAACACCATATATTTT
TRBV12-5,-,TRBJ1-1,-,CASGSKNHYNTEAFF,TGTGCTAGTGGTTCCAAGAACCATTACAACACTGAAGCTTTCTTT
TRBV6-2/TRBV6-3,-,TRBJ2-2,many,CASKEGSHTGELFF,TGTGCCAGCAAGGAGGGAAGTCACACCGGGGAGCTGTTTTTT
TRBV28,TRBD1,TRBJ2-7,many,CASSLYQGAYEQYF,TGTGCCAGCAGTTTATATCAGGGGGCCTACGAGCAGTACTTC
TRBV6-2/TRBV6-3,-,TRBJ2-7,many,CASLGRLFYEQYF,TGTGCCAGCCTGGGACGGCTTTTCTACGAGCAGTACTTC
TRBV6-5,TRBD1,TRBJ1-2,-,CASSNPGQLYGYTF,TGTGCCAGCAGTAACCCGGGACAGCTCTATGGCTACACCTTC
TRBV30,TRBD2,TRBJ2-7,many,CAWSGLATTYEQCF,TGTGCCTGGAGTGGACTAGCGACTACCTACGAGCAGTGCTTC
TRBV11-3,-,TRBJ2-7,many,CASSLEGNYEQYF,TGTGCCAGCAGCTTAGAGGGTAACTACGAGCAGTACTTC
TRBV6-2/TRBV6-3,TRBD1,TRBJ1-1,many,CASSYSFGRGTGTNTEAFF,TGTGCCAGCAGTTACTCGTTCGGGAGAGGGACAGGGACGAACACTGAAGCTTTCTTT
TRBV7-2,-,TRBJ2-5,many,CASSFPRVKTQYF,TGTGCCAGCAGCTTTCCCAGGGTAAAGACCCAGTACTTC
TRBV20-1,TRBD2,TRBJ2-5,-,CSARDWAGVVETQYF,TGCAGTGCTAGAGATTGGGCGGGAGTAGTAGAGACCCAGTACTTC
TRBV11-2,-,TRBJ1-1,many,CASSLMINPNTEAFF,TGTGCCAGCAGCTTAATGATTAACCCTAACACTGAAGCTTTCTTT
TRBV30,-,TRBJ1-3,many,CAWSVGHLGNTIYF,TGTGCCTGGAGTGTAGGGCACCTTGGAAACACCATATATTTT
TRBV4-1,TRBD1,TRBJ1-1,-,CASMDRGQMSTEAFF,TGCGCCAGTATGGACAGGGGGCAAATGAGCACTGAAGCTTTCTTT
TRBV12-3/TRBV12-4,TRBD1,TRBJ2-5,-,CASGTGGWETQYF,TGTGCCAGCGGGACAGGGGGATGGGAGACCCAGTACTTC
TRBV12-3/TRBV12-4,TRBD1,TRBJ1-2,many,CASSPSGTANYGYTF,TGTGCCAGCAGTCCCTCCGGGACAGCGAACTATGGCTACACCTTC
TRBV20-1,TRBD2,TRBJ2-7,many,CSASHAASGPYEQYF,TGCAGTGCTAGCCACGCCGCTAGCGGGCCCTACGAGCAGTACTTC
TRBV6-2/TRBV6-3,TRBD2,TRBJ2-2,-,CASSFDGLASNTGELFF,TGTGCCAGCAGTTTCGACGGACTAGCCTCGAACACCGGGGAGCTGTTTTTT
TRBV27,TRBD1,TRBJ1-1,-,CASSKGQGNEAFF,TGTGCCAGCAGTAAGGGACAGGGGAATGAAGCTTTCTTT
TRBV6-1,-,TRBJ2-2,many,CASSETGNTGELFF,TGTGCCAGCAGTGAGACGGGAAACACCGGGGAGCTGTTTTTT
TRBV15,-,TRBJ1-1,few,CATSRARVPQTEAFF,TGTGCCACCAGCAGAGCACGGGTCCCTCAAACTGAAGCTTTCTTT
TRBV20-1,TRBD1,TRBJ2-5,-,CSAADRETQYF,TGCAGTGCAGCGGACAGGGAGACCCAGTACTTC
TRBV28,-,TRBJ2-7,many,CASSFMQEVHEQYF,TGTGCCAGCAGTTTTATGCAAGAAGTCCACGAGCAGTACTTC
TRBV12-3/TRBV12-4,TRBD2,TRBJ2-7,many,CASSNPLGAGVRTYEQYF,TGTGCCAGCAGCAATCCCCTGGGAGCGGGAGTAAGGACCTACGAGCAGTACTTC
TRBV29-1,-,TRBJ1-2,-,CSVVDLTGYTF,TGCAGCGTTGTCGACTTGACTGGCTACACCTTC
TRBV19,-,TRBJ2-5,many,CASRARAGGETQYF,TGTGCCAGTAGGGCCCGGGCGGGTGGTGAGACCCAGTACTTC
TRBV7-2,-,TRBJ2-4,many,CASSLAPATPGNIQYF,TGTGCCAGCAGCTTGGCGCCAGCCACACCGGGAAACATTCAGTACTTC
TRBV30,-,TRBJ1-1,many,CAWSNPPSQRSAFF,TGTGCCTGGAGCAACCCCCCCAGCCAGCGCTCAGCTTTCTTT
TRBV2,TRBD2,TRBJ2-7,once,CASRPSGGREQYF,TGTGCCAGCAGGCCTAGCGGAGGGAGGGAGCAGTACTTC
TRBV7-2,-,TRBJ2-5,many,CASRTRPGQETQYF,TGTGCCAGCAGAACCCGTCCGGGACAAGAGACCCAGTACTTC
TRBV27,-,TRBJ2-2,-,CASSLVGAGELFF,TGTGCCAGCAGTTTGGTAGGAGCCGGGGAGCTGTTTTTT
TRBV7-9,-,TRBJ1-2,once,CASRILEGRLAYTF,TGTGCCAGCAGGATATTAGAGGGGAGGCTAGCCTACACCTTC
TRBV11-3,-,TRBJ2-7,-,CASSLDLLSRYEQYF,TGTGCCAGCAGCTTAGATCTGCTTAGCAGATACGAGCAGTACTTC
TRBV24-1,TRBD2,TRBJ2-5,many,CATSDAGEETQYF,TGTGCCACCAGTGATGCGGGGGAAGAGACCCAGTACTTC
TRBV4-3,-,TRBJ1-2,-,CASSQEGVANYGYTF,TGCGCCAGCAGCCAAGAGGGCGTGGCTAACTATGGCTACACCTTC
TRBV12-3/TRBV12-4,-,TRBJ2-5,-,CASSELDRRQETQYF,TGTGCCAGCAGTGAATTGGACAGAAGACAAGAGACCCAGTACTTC
TRBV6-1,-,TRBJ1-1,-,CASSSYGPNTEAFF,TGTGCCAGCAGCTCCTACGGGCCCAACACTGAAGCTTTCTTT
TRBV6-4,-,TRBJ1-5,many,CASRPWIREGHNQPQHF,TGTGCCAGCCGGCCGTGGATAAGGGAGGGCCACAATCAGCCCCAGCATTTT
TRBV7-2,-,TRBJ2-2,-,CASSLDPRDGELFF,TGTGCCAGCAGCTTAGACCCCAGAGACGGGGAGCTGTTTTTT
TRBV28,-,TRBJ2-7,many,CASSTTATLTYEQYF,TGTGCCAGCAGTACGACAGCAACACTAACCTACGAGCAGTACTTC
TRBV28,-,TRBJ2-7,-,CASSTPGLVPYEQYF,TGTGCCAGCAGTACCCCAGGCTTAGTCCCCTACGAGCAGTACTTC
TRBV5-1,TRBD2,TRBJ2-7,many,CASSTLAEAYEQYF,TGCGCCAGCAGCACTCTAGCGGAGGCGTACGAGCAGTACTTC
TRBV30,-,TRBJ1-1,many,CAWSNGGLNTEAFF,TGTGCCTGGAGTAACGGGGGATTAAACACTGAAGCTTTCTTT
TRBV19,-,TRBJ1-6,many,CASRWGGSNSPLHF,TGTGCCAGTAGGTGGGGTGGTTCGAATTCACCCCTCCACTTT
TRBV18,TRBD2,TRBJ2-7,many,CASSPPPGGPYEQYF,TGTGCCAGCTCACCACCCCCGGGGGGGCCCTACGAGCAGTACTTC
TRBV3-1,TRBD1,TRBJ1-2,many,CASSRVTDRGLGYTF,TGTGCCAGCAGCCGCGTTACTGACAGGGGGCTTGGCTACACCTTC
TRBV7-3,-,TRBJ1-1,-,CASSPYGGSGTEAFF,TGTGCCAGCAGCCCCTACGGGGGCTCGGGCACTGAAGCTTTCTTT
TRBV11-2,TRBD2,TRBJ2-7,-,CASSPGLVVYEQYF,TGTGCCAGCAGCCCGGGACTAGTAGTCTACGAGCAGTACTTC
TRBV7-3,-,TRBJ2-5,many,CASSPLHRETQYF,TGTGCCAGCAGCCCCCTCCACCGGGAGACCCAGTACTTC
TRBV6-5,-,TRBJ2-6,many,CASGASQSGANVLTF,TGTGCCAGCGGGGCTTCACAGTCTGGGGCCAACGTCCTGACTTTC